Below, 23 T cell receptor beta chains from the same sample are listed, as sequenced in a study of identical twins. TCRdb re-called the 5' RACE reads with MiXCR, one entry per CDR3 protein. The sample contains 1.5 million to 2 million distinct CDR3 sequences, 32% of which appear only once. What was sequenced was cord blood. These receptors all stem from a newborn girl in good health.

This chain connects TRBV21-1 to TRBJ1-1; TRBD1 is taken as the D call from the table, unchecked against the DNA. TRBV21-1 is a pseudogene segment. The CDR3 runs to 15 residues. The CDR3: CASSAKTGRNTEAFF. CDR3 nucleotides: TGTGCCAGCAGCGCAAAGACAGGGCGGAACACTGAAGCTTTCTTT.

The gene calls are TRBV7-2 and TRBJ2-1; 10 bases are shared with TRBD2. The ends lost 6 bases at V and 7 bases at J; junction bases unmatched: 3. CDR1 and CDR2 (germline): SGHTA, FQGNSA. There are 13 residues in the CDR3. CDR3 region: CASRGLAKNEQFF. The CDR3 bases are TGTGCCAGCAGGGGACTAGCGAAAAATGAGCAGTTCTTC. The full variable domain, in which reference TRBV7-2 and TRBJ2-1 provide the parts outside the CDR3, is GAGVSQSPSNKVTEKGKDVELRCDPISGHTALYWYRQSLGQGLEFLIYFQGNSAPDKSGLPSDRFSAERTGGSVSTLTIQRTQQEDSAVYLCASRGLAKNEQFFGPGTRLTVL.

This chain connects TRBV7-2 to TRBJ2-1; D is unclear. Germline loops: CDR1 SGHTA, CDR2 FQGNSA. The CDR3 totals 12 residues. The V end lost 2 bases, the J end lost 6 bases, and 5 bases lay between the germline ends. The CDR3 spells CTSSLMSNEQFF. The CDR3 DNA follows: TGTACCAGCAGCTTAATGAGCAATGAGCAGTTCTTC. Looking up the rest from reference TRBV7-2 and TRBJ2-1 gives the full variable domain: GAGVSQSPSNKVTEKGKDVELRCDPISGHTALYWYRQSLGQGLEFLIYFQGNSAPDKSGLPSDRFSAERTGGSVSTLTIQRTQQEDSAVYLCTSSLMSNEQFFGPGTRLTVL.

The sample holds a few counts of this clonotype. The gene calls are TRBV5-1 and TRBJ1-2; no clear D gene. Trimming cost V 0 bases and J 4 bases, with 16 bases left between them. The germline V gene has CDR1 SGHRS and CDR2 YFSETQ. There are 16 residues in the CDR3. The chain's CDR3 is CASSLEPGRTSYGYTF. The CDR3 DNA sequence: TGCGCCAGCAGCTTGGAACCCGGCAGGACTTCCTATGGCTACACCTTC.

Turning to this clonotype: One end of the junction is discordant with germline, which a read error may explain. J is TRBJ2-2 and V is TRBV27; possible D gene TRBD1, 5 bases. The length of the CDR3 is 15 residues. Per germline, CDR1 MNHEY and CDR2 SMNVEV (reference sequence). CDR3 sequence: CASGFDRLNTGELFF. For the CDR3, the DNA is TGTGCCAGCGGTTTTGACAGATTGAACACCGGGGAGCTGTTTTTT.

This clonotype was detected a few times. The J gene is TRBJ1-2, the V gene TRBV20-1; D perhaps matches TRBD1 (6 bases). The CDR3 consists of 13 residues. From germline, CDR1 is DFQATT and CDR2 SNEGSKA (reference sequence). Trimming shortened V by 3 bases and J by 5 bases, and 13 bases separated the two germline ends. The CDR3 coding sequence is TGCAGTGCTAGTCCAGGGGTGCCATATGGCTACACCTTC. It encodes CSASPGVPYGYTF.

This clonotype was recorded a few times. This chain links TRBV28 with TRBJ1-2; D might be TRBD1 (6 bases). Germline V gene data show CDR1 as MDHEN and CDR2 as SYDVKM. CDR3 length: 13 amino acids. The V gene lost 5 bases and the J gene lost 6 bases, with 13 bases spanning the gap. The CDR3 DNA follows: TGTGCCAGCAGTCGGGGGCAGGGCCATGGCTACACCTTC. Translation gives CASSRGQGHGYTF.

This chain uses TRBV5-1 with TRBJ1-1, with 9 bases matching TRBD1. Germline-derived CDR1 and CDR2 are SGHRS and YFSETQ. Trimming at V came to 4 bases and at J to 5 bases, leaving 9 bases not matched to a gene. The CDR3 consists of 15 residues. The CDR3 bases are TGCGCCAGCAGCGTGGACAGGGGAGGTTTTACTGAAGCTTTCTTT. Translating it yields CASSVDRGGFTEAFF. The full variable domain, its missing parts supplied by reference TRBV5-1 and TRBJ1-1, is KAGVTQTPRYLIKTRGQQVTLSCSPISGHRSVSWYQQTPGQGLQFLFEYFSETQRNKGNFPGRFSGRQFSNSRSEMNVSTLELGDSALYLCASSVDRGGFTEAFFGQGTRLTVV.

This clonotype was seen a handful of times. This chain connects TRBV6-5 to TRBJ1-6; D remains unclear. Germline V CDR1 and CDR2: MNHEY, SVGAGI. The CDR3 is made up of 16 amino acids. Trimming shortened V by 4 bases and J by 4 bases, and 14 bases separated the two germline ends. The CDR3 sequence: CASSCNGPTYNSPLHF. CDR3 sequence (DNA): TGTGCCAGCAGTTGTAACGGACCGACATATAATTCACCCCTCCACTTT.

The gene calls are TRBV2 and TRBJ2-7; the D is unclear. The germline CDR1 and CDR2 sequences are SNHLY and FYNNEI. This CDR3 has 11 amino acids. The V and J ends lost 10 bases and 4 bases respectively, with 11 bases between them. CDR3 coding DNA: TGTGCCATACGGACGGATTACGAGCAGTACTTC. Its protein is CAIRTDYEQYF.

This rearrangement joins TRBV7-2 to TRBJ2-5; 11 bases map to TRBD2. In germline, CDR1 is SGHTA, CDR2 FQGNSA. V lost 0 bases and J lost 11; bases outside the gene matches: 11. The CDR3 consists of 16 residues. CDR3 in amino acids: CASSLASSGRANEQYF. CDR3 nucleotide sequence: TGTGCCAGCAGCTTAGCTAGTAGCGGGAGGGCCAATGAGCAGTACTTC.

The table lists this clonotype with many counts. This chain's CDR3 is CASSGSSTDTQYF. The CDR3 DNA follows: TGTGCCAGCAGCGGGTCCTCCACAGATACGCAGTATTTT. J is TRBJ2-3 and V is TRBV5-6; no clear D. The germline gives CDR1 SGHDT, CDR2 YYEEEE. This CDR3 region has 13 residues. Trimming took off 4 bases at V and 2 bases at J, with 8 bases between the two ends.

In this sample, this clonotype turned up many times. The genes are TRBV12-3 or TRBV12-4 and TRBJ2-5; TRBD2 might be the D (7 bases). The tail of the sequence fits TRBJ2-7 better, so the J call may be wrong. The CDR3 covers 13 residues. The CDR3 reads CASSLGGLDEQYF. The DNA of the CDR3 is TGTGCCAGCAGTTTGGGGGGGCTAGACGAGCAGTACTTC.

To note about this clonotype: Its ends do not fully match the called genes, so a read error is possible. This sequence joins TRBV12-3 or TRBV12-4 and TRBJ2-1; TRBD2 matches at 9 bases. The CDR3 is made up of 16 amino acids. The CDR3 is CASSLASGGSYNGQFF. CDR3 DNA sequence: TGTGCCAGCAGTTTAGCTAGCGGGGGCTCCTACAATGGGCAGTTCTTC.

The V gene is TRBV12-3 or TRBV12-4, the J gene TRBJ2-3; D unresolved. The CDR3 extends over 11 amino acids. Trimming cost V 6 bases and J 8 bases, with 9 bases left between them. The CDR3 here is CASSNIVTQYF. DNA for the CDR3: TGTGCCAGCAGCAATATAGTTACGCAGTATTTT.

This clonotype was seen at least ten times. The chain is built from TRBV27 and TRBJ2-5, with TRBD1 as a possible D gene (6 bases). Per germline, CDR1 MNHEY and CDR2 SMNVEV (reference sequence). This CDR3 comprises 13 residues. V was pared by 5 bases and J by 5 bases, with 12 bases between. The DNA for the CDR3 is TGTGCCAGCAGTGTGGACAGCTGGGAGACCCAGTACTTC. This encodes CASSVDSWETQYF.

This clonotype was seen a few times. The chain employs TRBV6-1 and TRBJ2-5; no clear D gene. The CDR3 consists of 13 residues. The germline CDR1 and CDR2 sequences are MNHNS and SASEGT. Trimming removed 6 bases from V and 2 bases from J, with 10 bases in between. The CDR3 region is CASRKAAQETQYF. In DNA, the CDR3 is TGTGCCAGCAGGAAGGCAGCACAAGAGACCCAGTACTTC.

The V gene is TRBV20-1, the J gene TRBJ2-1; D not certain. There are 12 residues in the CDR3. Germline V gene data show CDR1 as DFQATT and CDR2 as SNEGSKA (reference sequence). Trimming removed 8 bases at V and 3 bases at J, with 11 bases between. CDR3 region: CSPRVGYNEQFF. CDR3 nucleotide sequence: TGCAGTCCGCGTGTAGGCTACAATGAGCAGTTCTTC.

This clonotype was seen only a few times. A much larger clone sits a single nucleotide away, making a read error possible. The rearrangement joins TRBV20-1 to TRBJ2-3; TRBD2 agrees at 12 bases. Germline values: CDR1 DFQATT, CDR2 SNEGSKA (reference sequence). J lost 5 bases, V lost 4 bases, and 1 base had no gene match. The CDR3 has 13 amino acids. CDR3 nucleotides: TGCAGTGCTAAACTAGCGGGGGGAGATACGCAGTATTTT. The encoded protein is CSAKLAGGDTQYF.

This clonotype has only a few counts. This chain connects TRBV7-8 to TRBJ2-1, with 12 bases aligning to TRBD2. Germline V gene sequence: CDR1 SGHVS, CDR2 FQNEAQ. Trimming at V came to 1 base and at J to 2 bases, leaving 6 bases not matched to a gene. The CDR3 is made up of 18 amino acids. CDR3 nucleotide sequence: TGTGCCAGCAGCTTAGTGCTAGCGGGAGGGATCGCCTACAATGAGCAGTTCTTC. Translating gives CASSLVLAGGIAYNEQFF.

At least ten counts were recorded for this clonotype. V is TRBV2 and J is TRBJ2-4; 7 nucleotides agree with TRBD1. Germline V CDR1 and CDR2: SNHLY, FYNNEI. The V gene end was trimmed by 1 base and the J gene end by 10 bases; junction bases not matched to a gene: 7. The CDR3 extends over 14 amino acids. The CDR3 protein is CASSEDRGFGIQYF. For the CDR3, the DNA is TGTGCCAGCAGTGAAGACAGGGGATTCGGGATTCAGTACTTC.

The rearrangement uses TRBV9 and TRBJ2-3; TRBD2 matches 12 bases. There are 15 residues in the CDR3. Per the germline V gene, CDR1 is SGDLS and CDR2 is YYNGEE. V lost 1 base and J lost 8; bases outside the gene matches: 5. In DNA form, the CDR3 reads TGTGCCAGCAGCGTAAGACTAGCGGGAGTAGGTACGCAGTATTTT. Amino acids: CASSVRLAGVGTQYF.

The genes are TRBV28 and TRBJ1-6; tentatively, D is TRBD1 (5 bases). The CDR3 is made up of 15 amino acids. V lost 7 bases and J lost 8, with 18 bases in between. CDR1 is MDHEN and CDR2 is SYDVKM in the germline V gene. The CDR3: CASISEWGVYSPLHF. In DNA form, the CDR3 reads TGTGCCAGCATCTCTGAATGGGGGGTTTATTCACCCCTCCACTTT.